These 25 T cell receptor beta chains were all obtained from the same sample, sequenced in a study of blood T cell repertoires in COVID-19 (dated by TCRdb to 2020 to 2021). Library prep was done by the immunoSEQ multiplex PCR assay. The source is immuneACCESS, and TCRdb retained only in-frame sequences with V and J called. Part of the clones is not carried over; for the studies checked, unresolved V genes explain less than half of this, and the remainder is unexplained. The sample has under 200,000 clones on record, about 84% of them singletons. The ten largest make up 5.6% of the sample. The source material was PBMCs or T cells enriched from blood (not recorded which). The receptors originated from a middle-aged man with acute COVID-19.

The CDR3 DNA reads as TGTGCCAGCAGCTTCGCGGGAGGACAGACAGATACGCAGTATTTT. Protein sequence: CASSFAGGQTDTQYF. This rearrangement joins TRBV7-2 to TRBJ2-3; TRBD2 aligns across 8 bases. Germline V CDR1 and CDR2: SGHTA, FQGNSA. The CDR3 is made up of 15 amino acids. V lost 3 bases, J lost 3 bases, and 5 bases stayed unmatched.

This chain joins TRBV30 and TRBJ1-4, with a tentative D call TRBD1 (5 bases). The germline V and J ends were trimmed by 2 bases and 4 bases, with 14 bases remaining between them. This CDR3 region has 15 residues. Germline V gene lookup returns CDR1 GTSNPN and CDR2 SVGIG (reference sequence). The CDR3 reads CAWSPLGGGNEKLFF. CDR3 nucleotides: TGTGCCTGGAGTCCGCTTGGGGGAGGTAATGAAAAACTGTTTTTT.

The chain combines TRBV28 with TRBJ1-2; D is unresolved. Looked up from germline, CDR1 is MDHEN and CDR2 is SYDVKM. This CDR3 contains 12 residues. The ends were cut back, 4 bases at V and 8 bases at J, with 11 bases in the middle. Here the CDR3 reads CASSSDLRGYTF. The CDR3 DNA reads TGTGCCAGCAGTTCCGACTTGAGGGGCTACACCTTC.

V gene TRBV28 combines with J gene TRBJ1-6; TRBD1 agrees at 7 bases. Germline loops: CDR1 MDHEN, CDR2 SYDVKM. CDR3 length: 16 residues. V was pared by 2 bases and J by 6 bases, with 7 bases of the junction left unmatched. The CDR3, as DNA: TGTGCCAGCAGTTTACCCCCCAGGGGGTTTAATTCACCCCTCCACTTT. Encoded protein: CASSLPPRGFNSPLHF.

This clone was detected once. The chain employs TRBV20-1 and TRBJ1-4; D possibly corresponds to TRBD1 (5 bases). The CDR3 is 13 amino acids. Trimming removed 3 bases at V and 7 bases at J, with 12 bases between. The germline CDR1 and CDR2 sequences are DFQATT and SNEGSKA (reference sequence). The CDR3 region has the DNA TGCAGTGCTAGTTTGGGGCAGATTGAAAAACTGTTTTTT. The encoded protein is CSASLGQIEKLFF.

The gene calls are TRBV30 and TRBJ1-6, with D maybe TRBD1 (5 bases). Germline lookup yields CDR1 GTSNPN and CDR2 SVGIG (reference sequence). This CDR3 has 15 amino acids. V lost 5 bases, J lost 4 bases, and 15 bases lay in between. The CDR3 reads CAWGRGSGYNSPLHF. CDR3 in DNA: TGTGCCTGGGGACGGGGGTCGGGATATAATTCACCCCTCCACTTT.

The rearrangement uses TRBV7-9 and TRBJ2-4; a weak D match, TRBD1 (6 bases). The germline CDR1 and CDR2 sequences are SEHNR and FQNEAQ (reference sequence). The CDR3 totals 15 residues. Trimming left V 3 bases short and J 2 bases short, with 11 bases between. The CDR3 nucleotides read TGTGCCAGCAGCTTCAGGGGAGAGACCAAAAACATTCAGTACTTC. Its protein is CASSFRGETKNIQYF.

The chain combines TRBV28 with TRBJ2-1; 10 bases are a match to TRBD1. This CDR3 is built from 16 residues. CDR1 and CDR2 from the germline V gene are MDHEN and SYDVKM. Germline trimming cut 4 bases from V and 4 bases from J; bases unmatched to any gene: 7. CDR3 sequence: CASSSGTGDHYNEQFF. Written as DNA, the CDR3 is TGTGCCAGCAGTTCAGGGACAGGGGATCATTACAATGAGCAGTTCTTC. Using reference TRBV28 and TRBJ2-1 for the parts outside the CDR3, the full variable domain is DVKVTQSSRYLVKRTGEKVFLECVQDMDHENMFWYRQDPGLGLRLIYFSYDVKMKEKGDIPEGYSVSREKKERFSLILESASTNQTSMYLCASSSGTGDHYNEQFFGPGTRLTVL.

The CDR3 is CASSPFPGTAMEQYF. DNA of the CDR3: TGTGCCAGCAGTCCTTTTCCCGGGACTGCAATGGAGCAGTACTTC. This rearrangement joins TRBV5-4 to TRBJ2-7; tentative D call: TRBD2 (6 bases). The CDR3 length is 15 residues. Trimming took 5 bases from V and 7 from J, leaving 22 bases between them. CDR1 SGHNT and CDR2 YYREEE come from the germline V gene (reference sequence).

The sample holds many counts of this clone. The chain combines TRBV15 with TRBJ2-1, with 11 bases lining up with TRBD2. Trimming cost V 1 base and J 8 bases; bases outside gene matches: 10. The germline V gene has CDR1 LNHNV and CDR2 YYDKDF (reference sequence). The length of the CDR3 is 17 residues. CDR3 DNA sequence: TGTGCCACCAGCAGAGGGCTGCAGACTAGCGGGAAGGATGAGCAGTTCTTC. It specifies CATSRGLQTSGKDEQFF.

This sequence joins TRBV4-3 and TRBJ2-5; TRBD2 might be the D (6 bases). Trimming removed 1 base at V and 1 base at J, with 13 bases between. This CDR3 has 16 amino acids. Germline CDR1 LGHNA, CDR2 YSLEER. CDR3 DNA sequence: TGCGCCAGCAGCCAAGGTCCCGGGAGCGGCCAAGAGACCCAGTACTTC. It specifies CASSQGPGSGQETQYF.

The V gene is TRBV2, the J gene TRBJ2-6; TRBD1 might be the D (5 bases). The germline V and J ends were trimmed by 7 bases and 6 bases, with 7 bases remaining between them. This CDR3 has 12 amino acids. Germline V CDR1 and CDR2: SNHLY, FYNNEI. CDR3 sequence reads: CASTRAANVLTF. The CDR3 nucleotides are TGTGCCAGCACCAGGGCGGCCAACGTCCTGACTTTC.

The genes are TRBV6-5 and TRBJ1-6, with D tentatively TRBD1 (5 bases). The CDR3 has 14 amino acids. The V end was cut by 7 bases, the J end by 4 bases, with 11 bases between. Germline V CDR1 and CDR2: MNHEY, SVGAGI. As DNA, the CDR3 is TGTGCCAGCAATATGGGACTTTATAATTCACCCCTCCACTTT. Translation: CASNMGLYNSPLHF.

This clone was detected once. The rearrangement links TRBV6-5 to TRBJ1-5; TRBD1 aligns across 8 bases. J was trimmed by 7 bases and V by 4 bases; bases with no gene match: 6. Germline CDR1 is MNHEY and CDR2 is SVGAGI. The CDR3 is 14 amino acids. CDR3 nucleotides: TGTGCCAGCAGTTCTAGGACAGGGTGGCAGCCCCAGCATTTT. Translated: CASSSRTGWQPQHF.

The CDR3 region is CASSFTGLAGPNEQFF. In DNA, the CDR3 is TGCGCCAGCAGCTTCACCGGACTAGCGGGACCTAATGAGCAGTTCTTC. The genes are TRBV5-1 and TRBJ2-1; 12 nucleotides align to TRBD2. The germline gives CDR1 SGHRS, CDR2 YFSETQ. The CDR3 extends over 16 amino acids. V shed 2 bases, J shed 7 bases, and the junction held 7 bases outside the gene matches.

The chain is built from TRBV6-1 and TRBJ1-2; the D is unclear. The CDR3 length is 16 residues. The V gene lost 1 base and the J gene lost 9 bases, with 21 bases spanning the gap. CDR1 and CDR2 (germline): MNHNS, SASEGT. The CDR3 sequence is CASSEELAVLAMSYTF. In DNA, the CDR3 is TGTGCCAGCAGTGAAGAGTTGGCAGTCTTAGCTATGAGCTACACCTTC.

Comment on this clone: At one of its ends the junction is not consistent with the germline gene, which may arise from a read error. The same CDR3 can be traced to other DNA sequences in this sample. V gene TRBV3-1 (or the pseudogene TRBV3-2) combines with J gene TRBJ2-7; D uncertain. Per germline, CDR1 LGHDT and CDR2 YNNKEL (reference sequence). There are 13 residues in the CDR3. CDR3 nucleotide sequence: TGTGCCAGCAGTTCGCACTCTTCCTATGAGCAGTACTTC. This translates into CASSSHSSYEQYF.

V usage is TRBV6-5 and J usage is TRBJ1-1; D is ambiguous. The V and J ends lost 2 bases and 5 bases respectively, with 9 bases between them. The CDR3 totals 13 residues. Germline-derived CDR1 and CDR2 are MNHEY and SVGAGI. The CDR3 DNA sequence: TGTGCCAGCAGTTACCTCTTAGAGACTGAAGCTTTCTTT. This sequence encodes CASSYLLETEAFF.

V is TRBV2 and J is TRBJ1-5; 8 positions agree with TRBD1. The CDR3 runs to 16 residues. The ends lost 4 bases at V and 3 bases at J; junction bases unmatched: 8. CDR1 and CDR2 from the germline V gene are SNHLY and FYNNEI. CDR3 nucleotides: TGTGCCAGCAGTGGGGGCAGGGGGCTGGACAATCAGCCCCAGCATTTT. Its translation: CASSGGRGLDNQPQHF. Using reference TRBV2 and TRBJ1-5 for the parts outside the CDR3, the full variable domain is EPEVTQTPSHQVTQMGQEVILRCVPISNHLYFYWYRQILGQKVEFLVSFYNNEISEKSEIFDDQFSVERPDGSNFTLKIRSTKLEDSAMYFCASSGGRGLDNQPQHFGDGTRLSIL.

This clone was recorded a few times. This rearrangement joins TRBV9 to TRBJ2-1; 9 bases are shared with TRBD2. V lost 0 bases, J lost 4 bases, and 20 bases stayed unmatched. Germline CDR1 and CDR2: SGDLS and YYNGEE. This CDR3 is built from 21 residues. The CDR3 bases are TGTGCCAGCAGCGTAGATGTCGGGGCGACATCACGACTAGCGGTGTACAATGAGCAGTTCTTC. Translation: CASSVDVGATSRLAVYNEQFF.

V is TRBV3-1 (or the pseudogene TRBV3-2) and J is TRBJ2-1; 8 bases match TRBD2. Germline V gives CDR1 LGHDT, CDR2 YNNKEL (reference sequence). J gave up 6 bases and V 0 bases, and 10 bases lay outside the gene matches. This CDR3 contains 17 residues. CDR3 sequence: CASSQEGSGRFGNEQFF. The CDR3 coding sequence is TGTGCCAGCAGCCAAGAAGGGAGCGGGAGATTCGGCAATGAGCAGTTCTTC.

This chain uses TRBV28 with TRBJ2-7; 9 bases align to TRBD2. J lost 5 bases, V lost 5 bases, and 10 bases had no gene match. CDR3 size: 15 residues. Per the germline V gene, CDR1 is MDHEN and CDR2 is SYDVKM. The CDR3 sequence is CASSPQTAGGNEQYF. As DNA, the CDR3 is TGTGCCAGCAGTCCCCAAACAGCGGGAGGTAACGAGCAGTACTTC. Full variable domain (rest looked up from reference TRBV28 and TRBJ2-7): DVKVTQSSRYLVKRTGEKVFLECVQDMDHENMFWYRQDPGLGLRLIYFSYDVKMKEKGDIPEGYSVSREKKERFSLILESASTNQTSMYLCASSPQTAGGNEQYFGPGTRLTVT.

The gene calls are TRBV10-2 and TRBJ1-6; 8 nucleotides match TRBD1. This CDR3 is 14 amino acids long. V lost 6 bases, J lost 10 bases, and 8 bases stayed unmatched. From germline, CDR1 is WSHSY and CDR2 SAAADI. The CDR3 DNA reads TGCGCCAGCAGCCTCGACAGGGGAATGTCACCCCTCCACTTT. This gives the protein CASSLDRGMSPLHF.

The CDR3 DNA reads as TGTGCCAGCAGGCATGAGACTTATAATTCACCCCTCCACTTT. It is translated as CASRHETYNSPLHF. The J gene is TRBJ1-6, the V gene TRBV6-5, with D unresolved. CDR3 size: 14 residues. Trimming cost V 6 bases and J 4 bases, with 10 bases left between them. CDR1 and CDR2 from the germline V gene are MNHEY and SVGAGI.

The chain employs TRBV15 and TRBJ1-4; D remains unclear. CDR1 is LNHNV, CDR2 YYDKDF, per germline (reference sequence). Trimming removed 0 bases from V and 4 bases from J, with 15 bases in between. The CDR3 is 17 amino acids. CDR3 amino acids: CATSRDPGAANNEKLFF. CDR3 DNA: TGTGCCACCAGCAGAGACCCCGGAGCGGCCAATAATGAAAAACTGTTTTTT.